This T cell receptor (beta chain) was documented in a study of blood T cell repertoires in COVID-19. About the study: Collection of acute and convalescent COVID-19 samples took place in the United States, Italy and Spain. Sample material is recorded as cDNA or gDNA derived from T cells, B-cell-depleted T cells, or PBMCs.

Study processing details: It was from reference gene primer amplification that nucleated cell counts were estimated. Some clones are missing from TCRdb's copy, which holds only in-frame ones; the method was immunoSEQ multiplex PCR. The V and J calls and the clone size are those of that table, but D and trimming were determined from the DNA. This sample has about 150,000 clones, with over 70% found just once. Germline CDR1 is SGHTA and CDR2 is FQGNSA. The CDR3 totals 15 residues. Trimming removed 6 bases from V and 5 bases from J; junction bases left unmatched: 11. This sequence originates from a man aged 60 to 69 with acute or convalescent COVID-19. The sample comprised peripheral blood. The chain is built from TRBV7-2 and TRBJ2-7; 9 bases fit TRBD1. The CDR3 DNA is TGTGCCAGCAGTTCTCCGGGACAGGGCTTCCACGAGCAGTACTTC. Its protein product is CASSSPGQGFHEQYF.